This passage covers 31 T cell receptor beta chains from one sample sequenced in a study of T cell responses to AZD1222 COVID-19 vaccine. TCRdb's table, derived via immunoSEQ multiplex PCR, lists solely in-frame clones and lacks some. The sample contains 100,000 or so clones, approximately 90% of which appear only once. The sequences come from peripheral blood, collected on day 0 of AZD1222 vaccination. Receptors originate from an adult in good health.

The chain couples TRBV28 to TRBJ2-4; possibly TRBD2 for D (5 bases). Germline V gene data show CDR1 as MDHEN and CDR2 as SYDVKM. The V gene lost 4 bases and the J gene lost 1 base, with 5 bases spanning the gap. The CDR3 extends over 13 amino acids. The CDR3: CASSSGAKNIQYF. CDR3 bases: TGTGCCAGCAGTTCGGGGGCCAAAAACATTCAGTACTTC.

CDR3 in DNA: TGTGCCAGCAGTGAGGACAGAAACTTTAACTATGGCTACACCTTC. This translates into CASSEDRNFNYGYTF. This chain joins TRBV6-1 and TRBJ1-2; perhaps TRBD1 as D (6 bases). Trimming took 3 bases from V and 1 from J, leaving 12 bases between them. The CDR3 sequence is 15 residues long. Germline assignment: CDR1 MNHNS and CDR2 SASEGT.

The chain couples TRBV5-1 to TRBJ2-3; 13 bases are a match to TRBD2. Trimming cost V 4 bases and J 0 bases; bases outside gene matches: 8. The CDR3 is made up of 18 amino acids. Per the germline V gene, CDR1 is SGHRS and CDR2 is YFSETQ. CDR3: CASSLGLAGALSTDTQYF. In DNA, the CDR3 is TGCGCCAGCAGCCTAGGACTAGCGGGGGCCCTTAGCACAGATACGCAGTATTTT. Combining the CDR3 with reference TRBV5-1 and TRBJ2-3 gives the whole variable domain KAGVTQTPRYLIKTRGQQVTLSCSPISGHRSVSWYQQTPGQGLQFLFEYFSETQRNKGNFPGRFSGRQFSNSRSEMNVSTLELGDSALYLCASSLGLAGALSTDTQYFGPGTRLTVL.

This sequence joins TRBV6-5 and TRBJ2-5; tentative D call: TRBD1 (6 bases). V lost 8 bases, J lost 0 bases, and 10 bases lay in between. Germline-derived CDR1 and CDR2 are MNHEY and SVGAGI. CDR3 length: 13 residues. CDR3 nucleotides: TGTGCCAGCGACCGGGACAACCAAGAGACCCAGTACTTC. This translates into CASDRDNQETQYF.

The table lists this clone with a few counts. The chain recombines TRBV9 with TRBJ2-2; D may be TRBD2 (5 bases). Germline V lookup: CDR1 SGDLS, CDR2 YYNGEE. The CDR3 totals 16 residues. V was cut by 0 bases and J by 1 base, with 10 bases left in between. Here the CDR3 reads CASSVGPAGNTGELFF. The DNA for the CDR3 is TGTGCCAGCAGCGTAGGACCCGCGGGGAACACCGGGGAGCTGTTTTTT. Full variable domain (outside the CDR3, taken from reference TRBV9 and TRBJ2-2): DSGVTQTPKHLITATGQRVTLRCSPRSGDLSVYWYQQSLDQGLQFLIQYYNGEERAKGNILERFSAQQFPDLHSELNLSSLELGDSALYFCASSVGPAGNTGELFFGEGSRLTVL.

The V call is TRBV3-1 (or the pseudogene TRBV3-2), the J call TRBJ1-1; D not certain. CDR3 length equals 15 residues. CDR1 is LGHDT and CDR2 is YNNKEL in the germline V gene (reference sequence). The V and J ends lost 1 base and 6 bases respectively, with 15 bases between them. The CDR3 DNA reads as TGTGCCAGCAGCCAAGGTTCACCCGGGGAGGCTGAAGCTTTCTTT. This sequence encodes CASSQGSPGEAEAFF.

V and J are TRBV27 and TRBJ1-2, with 7 bases aligning to TRBD1. Trimming took 11 bases from V and 7 from J; bases not matched to a gene: 7. Germline lookup yields CDR1 MNHEY and CDR2 SMNVEV (reference sequence). The CDR3 spans 11 residues. This chain's CDR3 is CAHQGGCGYTF. The CDR3 DNA sequence: TGTGCCCACCAAGGGGGCTGTGGCTACACCTTC.

V is TRBV30 and J is TRBJ1-1; D possibly corresponds to TRBD1 (5 bases). This CDR3 region has 13 residues. With 4 bases removed from V and 3 bases from J, the gap between germline ends came to 12 bases. Germline V gene sequence: CDR1 GTSNPN, CDR2 SVGIG (reference sequence). The CDR3 sequence is CAWNWDGDTEAFF. The CDR3 DNA reads TGTGCCTGGAATTGGGACGGAGACACTGAAGCTTTCTTT.

The V gene is TRBV18, the J gene TRBJ1-2, with D possibly being TRBD1 (5 bases). The CDR3 spans 17 residues. The V and J ends lost 4 bases and 4 bases respectively, with 22 bases between them. Germline V gene lookup returns CDR1 KGHSH and CDR2 LQKENI. CDR3 amino acids: CASSRLTRDGLSYGYTF. CDR3 nucleotide sequence: TGTGCCAGCTCACGACTGACACGGGACGGATTATCCTATGGCTACACCTTC.

The chain links TRBV21-1 to TRBJ2-4; the table's D call, TRBD1, has no DNA check behind it. TRBV21-1 has pseudogene status. This CDR3 has 17 amino acids. The CDR3 sequence is CASSKVRTGLAKNIQYF. The CDR3 DNA is TGTGCCAGCAGCAAAGTTAGGACAGGCCTAGCCAAAAACATTCAGTACTTC.

In its sample, this clone was seen once. The CDR3 DNA reads as TGTGCCAGCAGCCAAGGAGATTCACCCCTCCACTTT. It is translated as CASSQGDSPLHF. The chain uses TRBV3-1 (or the pseudogene TRBV3-2) and TRBJ1-6; no clear D gene. V gave up 1 base and J gave up 8 bases, with 3 bases separating them. Germline CDR1 is LGHDT and CDR2 is YNNKEL (reference sequence). This CDR3 has 12 residues.

This sequence joins TRBV5-1 and TRBJ2-7, with D perhaps given as TRBD1 or TRBD2 (5 bases each). V shed 3 bases and J shed 3 bases, with 13 bases lying between them. There are 14 residues in the CDR3. Germline V gene data show CDR1 as SGHRS and CDR2 as YFSETQ. For the CDR3, the DNA is TGCGCCAGCAGCTACGTGGGACCCCACTACGAGCAGTACTTC. This codes for CASSYVGPHYEQYF.

This chain connects TRBV6-2 or TRBV6-3 to TRBJ1-4; D may be TRBD1 (5 bases). Trimming pared 0 bases from V and 4 bases from J, leaving 6 bases between. CDR1 is MNHEY and CDR2 is SVGEGT in the germline V gene. This CDR3 is 14 amino acids long. The CDR3 DNA follows: TGTGCCAGCAGTTACTCCAGGGATAATGAAAAACTGTTTTTT. Translation: CASSYSRDNEKLFF.

For the CDR3, the DNA is TGCGCCAGCAGCTTGTACGGACAACACACTGAAGCTTTCTTT. It is translated as CASSLYGQHTEAFF. This sequence joins TRBV5-1 and TRBJ1-1; D possibly corresponds to TRBD1 (5 bases). This CDR3 is built from 14 residues. Looked up from germline, CDR1 is SGHRS and CDR2 is YFSETQ. The ends were cut back, 1 base at V and 3 bases at J, with 10 bases in the middle.

The genes are TRBV7-8 and TRBJ1-3; TRBD1 might be the D (6 bases). Trimming removed 5 bases at V and 3 bases at J, with 14 bases between. Per the germline V gene, CDR1 is SGHVS and CDR2 is FQNEAQ. The CDR3 length is 15 residues. CDR3 sequence: CASSPTGSGGNTIYF. The CDR3 DNA follows: TGTGCCAGCAGCCCAACAGGGTCTGGTGGAAACACCATATATTTT. The full variable domain, in which reference TRBV7-8 and TRBJ1-3 provide the parts outside the CDR3, is GAGVSQSPRYKVAKRGQDVALRCDPISGHVSLFWYQQALGQGPEFLTYFQNEAQLDKSGLPSDRFFAERPEGSVSTLKIQRTQQEDSAVYLCASSPTGSGGNTIYFGEGSWLTVV.

The chain couples TRBV28 to TRBJ1-2; possibly TRBD1 for D (6 bases). The V end lost 5 bases, the J end lost 6 bases, and 13 bases lay between the germline ends. Looked up from germline, CDR1 is MDHEN and CDR2 is SYDVKM. The CDR3 runs to 13 residues. The DNA of the CDR3 is TGTGCCAGCAGTCAGGAGGGGGTTGATGGCTACACCTTC. It is translated as CASSQEGVDGYTF.

The chain employs TRBV27 and TRBJ1-1; D is perhaps TRBD1 (5 bases). This CDR3 comprises 14 residues. The V and J ends lost 4 bases and 0 bases respectively, with 9 bases between them. The V gene's germline CDR1 is MNHEY and CDR2 SMNVEV (reference sequence). The CDR3 DNA sequence: TGTGCCAGCAGTTCAGGGTTGATGAACACTGAAGCTTTCTTT. Its protein product is CASSSGLMNTEAFF.

The chain combines TRBV19 with TRBJ1-1; D possibly corresponds to TRBD1 (5 bases). CDR3 length equals 16 residues. Germline V gives CDR1 LNHDA, CDR2 SQIVND (reference sequence). Trimming stripped 5 bases from V and 3 bases from J, with 19 bases between. The CDR3 sequence is CASSVFRAGLDTEAFF. CDR3 nucleotides: TGTGCCAGTAGTGTTTTTCGGGCAGGGCTGGACACTGAAGCTTTCTTT.

The CDR3 loop reads CASSWERGDNSPLHF. CDR3 DNA sequence: TGTGCCAGCAGCTGGGAAAGAGGGGACAATTCACCCCTCCACTTT. The chain is built from TRBV5-4 and TRBJ1-6; D might be TRBD1 (5 bases). This CDR3 is built from 15 residues. The V end was cut by 3 bases, the J end by 7 bases, with 14 bases between. The germline V gene encodes CDR1 SGHNT and CDR2 YYREEE (reference sequence).

The rearrangement joins TRBV19 to TRBJ2-2; D may match TRBD1 or TRBD2 (8 bases each). Deletions cut 1 base from V and 5 bases from J, with 20 bases between. CDR1 LNHDA and CDR2 SQIVND come from the germline V gene (reference sequence). This CDR3 region has 18 residues. The DNA for the CDR3 is TGTGCCAGTAGTATAGTTTCGGGAGGGACAGGAATAACCGGGGAGCTGTTTTTT. This translates into CASSIVSGGTGITGELFF.

V gene TRBV27 combines with J gene TRBJ1-2, with D hard to call. Germline CDR1 MNHEY, CDR2 SMNVEV (reference sequence). This CDR3 has 10 amino acids. This CDR3 is CATFNYGYTF. In DNA form, the CDR3 reads TGTGCGACATTTAACTATGGCTACACCTTC.

This rearrangement joins TRBV7-9 to TRBJ1-1; D is unresolved. Germline assignment: CDR1 SEHNR and CDR2 FQNEAQ (reference sequence). The CDR3 extends over 12 amino acids. Trimming removed 2 bases at V and 1 base at J, with 2 bases between. The CDR3 here is CASSLQNTEAFF. In DNA form, the CDR3 reads TGTGCCAGCAGCTTACAGAACACTGAAGCTTTCTTT.

The J gene is TRBJ2-5, the V gene TRBV10-3; 14 bases agree with TRBD2. Per germline, CDR1 ENHRY and CDR2 SYGVKD. The CDR3 sequence is 19 residues long. Trimming at V came to 5 bases and at J to 1 base, leaving 12 bases not matched to a gene. The DNA for the CDR3 is TGTGCCATCAGTCCCCCCCCCGGGACTAGCGGGGGAACCCAAGAGACCCAGTACTTC. As protein: CAISPPPGTSGGTQETQYF.

The chain employs TRBV6-5 and TRBJ2-7; D unclear. This CDR3 region has 14 residues. V lost 5 bases to trimming and J lost 2 bases, with 13 bases between them. Looked up from germline, CDR1 is MNHEY and CDR2 is SVGAGI. The CDR3 is CASSPPDRTYEQYF. CDR3 nucleotide sequence: TGTGCCAGCAGTCCCCCGGACCGCACCTACGAGCAGTACTTC.

The rearrangement uses TRBV6-1 and TRBJ2-7; D gene ambiguous. Germline CDR1 is MNHNS and CDR2 is SASEGT. CDR3 length: 14 residues. With 1 base removed from V and 3 bases from J, the gap between germline ends came to 10 bases. CDR3 sequence: CASSEGWPDYEQYF. The CDR3 bases are TGTGCCAGCAGTGAAGGGTGGCCTGACTACGAGCAGTACTTC.

The chain joins TRBV9 to TRBJ1-1, with D perhaps matching TRBD1 (5 bases). Germline V gives CDR1 SGDLS, CDR2 YYNGEE. The CDR3 consists of 15 residues. Trimming took off 0 bases at V and 4 bases at J, with 13 bases between the two ends. In DNA form, the CDR3 reads TGTGCCAGCAGCGTAGGTTTGGGGAGGGGCACTGAAGCTTTCTTT. Translation gives CASSVGLGRGTEAFF.

This clone was picked up one time. This sequence joins TRBV11-2 and TRBJ2-1, with 7 bases aligning to TRBD2. This CDR3 comprises 17 residues. Germline V gives CDR1 SGHAT, CDR2 FQNNGV. V gave up 5 bases and J gave up 0 bases; unmatched junction bases: 10. The CDR3 is CASSPLLALSSYNEQFF. As DNA, the CDR3 is TGTGCCAGCAGCCCATTACTAGCGTTGAGCTCCTACAATGAGCAGTTCTTC.

V is TRBV6-5 and J is TRBJ1-2; D is ambiguous. The CDR3 consists of 15 residues. Trimming removed 7 bases from V and 2 bases from J, with 17 bases in between. CDR1 MNHEY and CDR2 SVGAGI come from the germline V gene. CDR3 region: CASTTSRARNYGYTF. CDR3 nucleotides: TGTGCCAGCACAACCTCTAGGGCCAGGAACTATGGCTACACCTTC.

The rearrangement joins TRBV6-5 to TRBJ2-5; no clear D gene. Germline V lookup: CDR1 MNHEY, CDR2 SVGAGI. Trimming left V 7 bases short and J 4 bases short, with 16 bases between. The CDR3 totals 14 residues. CDR3 region: CASTTSPTGETQYF. The CDR3 DNA reads as TGTGCCAGCACCACATCTCCAACGGGAGAGACCCAGTACTTC.

This clone was observed once. J is TRBJ1-6 and V is TRBV6-2 or TRBV6-3; TRBD1 is a possible D gene (5 bases). The V gene lost 6 bases and the J gene lost 7 bases, with 16 bases spanning the gap. Per germline, CDR1 MNHEY and CDR2 SVGEGT. The CDR3 is made up of 15 amino acids. DNA for the CDR3: TGTGCCAGCAGCCCCGTCGCAGGGTTCAATTCACCCCTCCACTTT. Translated, it gives CASSPVAGFNSPLHF.

The V call is TRBV6-5, the J call TRBJ1-1, with a possible D match to TRBD1 (5 bases). The CDR3 length is 14 residues. Germline V CDR1 and CDR2: MNHEY, SVGAGI. Trimming removed 4 bases from V and 4 bases from J, with 13 bases in between. CDR3 sequence (DNA): TGTGCCAGCAGTTCCCGGACATCCAGCACTGAAGCTTTCTTT. Translated, it gives CASSSRTSSTEAFF.